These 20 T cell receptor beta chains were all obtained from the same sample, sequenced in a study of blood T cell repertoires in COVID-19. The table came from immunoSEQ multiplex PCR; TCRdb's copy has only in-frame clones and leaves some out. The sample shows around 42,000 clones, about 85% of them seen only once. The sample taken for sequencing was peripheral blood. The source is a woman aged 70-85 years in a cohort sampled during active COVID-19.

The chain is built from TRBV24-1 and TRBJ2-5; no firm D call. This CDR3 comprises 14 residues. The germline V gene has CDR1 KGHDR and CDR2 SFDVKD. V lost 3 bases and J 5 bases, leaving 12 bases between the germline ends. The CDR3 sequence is CATSDPGTGETQYF. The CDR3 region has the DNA TGTGCCACCAGTGATCCCGGTACGGGTGAGACCCAGTACTTC.

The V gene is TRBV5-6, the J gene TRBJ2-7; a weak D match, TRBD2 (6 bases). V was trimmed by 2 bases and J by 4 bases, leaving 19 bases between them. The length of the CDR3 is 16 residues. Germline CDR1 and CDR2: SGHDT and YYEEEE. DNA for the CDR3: TGTGCCAGCAGCTTCCTTTACGGGGGACCGACTTACGAGCAGTACTTC. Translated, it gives CASSFLYGGPTYEQYF.

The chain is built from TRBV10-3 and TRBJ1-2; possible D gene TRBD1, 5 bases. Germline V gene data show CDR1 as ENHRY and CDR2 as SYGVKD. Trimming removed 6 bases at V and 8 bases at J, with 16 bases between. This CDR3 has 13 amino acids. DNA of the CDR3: TGTGCCATCAGCATCACCGGGACTATCGGCTACACCTTC. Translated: CAISITGTIGYTF.

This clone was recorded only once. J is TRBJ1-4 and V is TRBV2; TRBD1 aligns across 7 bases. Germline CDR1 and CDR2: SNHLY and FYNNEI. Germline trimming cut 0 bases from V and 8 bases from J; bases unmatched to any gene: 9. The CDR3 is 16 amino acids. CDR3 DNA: TGTGCCAGCAGTGAAGCCAGGCAGGGGGGTGAAGAAAAACTGTTTTTT. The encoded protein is CASSEARQGGEEKLFF.

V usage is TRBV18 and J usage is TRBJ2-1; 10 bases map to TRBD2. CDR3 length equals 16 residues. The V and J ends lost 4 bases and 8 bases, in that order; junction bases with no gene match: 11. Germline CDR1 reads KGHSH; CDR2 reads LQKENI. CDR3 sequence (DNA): TGTGCCAGCTCACTAGCTAGCGGGAGTAAGAGGGATGAGCAGTTCTTC. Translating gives CASSLASGSKRDEQFF.

The CDR3 region is CASIVTETNTEAFF. Written as DNA, the CDR3 is TGTGCCAGCATCGTGACAGAGACTAACACTGAAGCTTTCTTT. The chain couples TRBV2 to TRBJ1-1, with TRBD1 as a possible D gene (5 bases). Germline values: CDR1 SNHLY, CDR2 FYNNEI. With 7 bases removed from V and 2 bases from J, the gap between germline ends came to 14 bases. The length of the CDR3 is 14 residues.

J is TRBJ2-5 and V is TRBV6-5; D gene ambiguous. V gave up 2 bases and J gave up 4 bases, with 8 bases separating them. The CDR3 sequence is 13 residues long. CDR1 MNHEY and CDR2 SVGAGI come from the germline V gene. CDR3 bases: TGTGCCAGCAGTTACGGTAGAGGAGAGACCCAGTACTTC. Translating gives CASSYGRGETQYF.

CDR3 DNA: TGTGCCAGCAGCTTTACGGGACTAGCGCTGGGCGAGAATGAGCAGTTCTTC. Amino acid sequence: CASSFTGLALGENEQFF. The chain joins TRBV2 to TRBJ2-1, with 10 bases fitting TRBD2. CDR1 and CDR2 (germline): SNHLY, FYNNEI. This CDR3 is built from 17 residues. Trimming removed 6 bases from V and 7 bases from J; junction bases left unmatched: 15.

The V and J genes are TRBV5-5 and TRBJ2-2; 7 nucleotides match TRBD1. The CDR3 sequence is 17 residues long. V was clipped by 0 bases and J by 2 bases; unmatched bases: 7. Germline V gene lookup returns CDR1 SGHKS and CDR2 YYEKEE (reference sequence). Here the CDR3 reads CASSLGGGQINTGELFF. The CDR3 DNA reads TGTGCCAGCAGCTTGGGAGGGGGACAGATTAACACCGGGGAGCTGTTTTTT.

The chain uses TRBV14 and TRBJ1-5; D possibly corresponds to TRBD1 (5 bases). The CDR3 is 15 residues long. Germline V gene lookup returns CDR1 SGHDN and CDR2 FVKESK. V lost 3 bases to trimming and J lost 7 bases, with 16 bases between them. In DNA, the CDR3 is TGTGCCAGCAGCCAGTTGGGGCCCCGGCAGCAGCCCCAGCATTTT. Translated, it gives CASSQLGPRQQPQHF.

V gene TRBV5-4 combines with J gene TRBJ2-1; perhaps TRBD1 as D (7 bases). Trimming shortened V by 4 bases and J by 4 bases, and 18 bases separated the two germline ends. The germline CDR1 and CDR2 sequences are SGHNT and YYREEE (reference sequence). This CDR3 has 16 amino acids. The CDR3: CASSPGLAGQYNEQFF. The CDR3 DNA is TGTGCCAGCAGCCCCGGACTGGCGGGACAGTACAATGAGCAGTTCTTC.

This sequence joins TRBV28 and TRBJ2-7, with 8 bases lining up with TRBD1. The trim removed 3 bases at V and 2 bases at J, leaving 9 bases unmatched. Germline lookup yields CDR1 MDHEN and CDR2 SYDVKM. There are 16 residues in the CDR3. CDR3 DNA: TGTGCCAGCAGTTTTAGGCCCGGGACAGGTACCTACGAGCAGTACTTC. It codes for CASSFRPGTGTYEQYF.

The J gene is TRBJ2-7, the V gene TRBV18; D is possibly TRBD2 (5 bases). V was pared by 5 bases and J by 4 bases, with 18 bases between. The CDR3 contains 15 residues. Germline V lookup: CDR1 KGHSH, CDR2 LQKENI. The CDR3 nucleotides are TGTGCCAGCTCAACGGGGTCCAATGGGCTATACGAGCAGTACTTC. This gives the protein CASSTGSNGLYEQYF.

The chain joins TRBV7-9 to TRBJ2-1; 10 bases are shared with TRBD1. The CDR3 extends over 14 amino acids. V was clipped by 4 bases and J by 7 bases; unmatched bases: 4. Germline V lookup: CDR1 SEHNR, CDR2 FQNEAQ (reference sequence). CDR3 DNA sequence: TGTGCCAGCAGCTCGGGACAGGGGTGGAATGAGCAGTTCTTC. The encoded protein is CASSSGQGWNEQFF.

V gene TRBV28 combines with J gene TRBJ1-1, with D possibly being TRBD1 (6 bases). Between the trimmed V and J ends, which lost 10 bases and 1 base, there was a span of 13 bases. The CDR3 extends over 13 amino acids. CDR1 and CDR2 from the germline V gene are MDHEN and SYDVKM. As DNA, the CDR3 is TGTGCCATATTTGGGGGGGCGAACACTGAAGCTTTCTTT. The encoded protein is CAIFGGANTEAFF.

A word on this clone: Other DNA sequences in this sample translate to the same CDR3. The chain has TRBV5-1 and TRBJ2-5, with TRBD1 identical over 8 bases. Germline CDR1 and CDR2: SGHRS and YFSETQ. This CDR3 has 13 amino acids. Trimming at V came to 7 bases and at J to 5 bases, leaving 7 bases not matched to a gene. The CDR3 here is CASSQGARETQYF. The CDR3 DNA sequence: TGCGCCAGCTCCCAGGGGGCTCGGGAGACCCAGTACTTC.

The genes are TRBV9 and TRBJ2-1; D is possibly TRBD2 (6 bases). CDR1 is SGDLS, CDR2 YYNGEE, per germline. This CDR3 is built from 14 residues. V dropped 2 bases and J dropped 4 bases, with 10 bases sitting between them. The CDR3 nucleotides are TGTGCCAGCAGCGTGGCCGGGACTTACAATGAGCAGTTCTTC. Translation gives CASSVAGTYNEQFF.

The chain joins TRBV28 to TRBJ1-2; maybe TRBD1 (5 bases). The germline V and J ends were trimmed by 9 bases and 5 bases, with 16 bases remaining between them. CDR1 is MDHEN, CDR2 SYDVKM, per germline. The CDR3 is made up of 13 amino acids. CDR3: CASIGRGDYGYTF. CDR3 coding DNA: TGTGCCAGTATTGGGAGGGGTGATTATGGCTACACCTTC.

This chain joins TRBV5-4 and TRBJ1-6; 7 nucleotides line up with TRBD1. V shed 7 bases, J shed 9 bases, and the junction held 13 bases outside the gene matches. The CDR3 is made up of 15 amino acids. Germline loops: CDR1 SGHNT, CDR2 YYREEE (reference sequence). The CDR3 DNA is TGTGCCAGCCATAAGACAGGGCTGAAAACTTCACCCCTCCACTTT. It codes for CASHKTGLKTSPLHF.

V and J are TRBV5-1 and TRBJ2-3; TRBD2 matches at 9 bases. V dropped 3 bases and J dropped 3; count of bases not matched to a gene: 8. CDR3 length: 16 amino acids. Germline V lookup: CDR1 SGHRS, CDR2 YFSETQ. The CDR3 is CASSSEPGLATDTQYF. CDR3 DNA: TGCGCCAGCAGCTCCGAACCGGGACTAGCAACAGATACGCAGTATTTT. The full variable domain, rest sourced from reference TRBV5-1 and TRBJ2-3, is KAGVTQTPRYLIKTRGQQVTLSCSPISGHRSVSWYQQTPGQGLQFLFEYFSETQRNKGNFPGRFSGRQFSNSRSEMNVSTLELGDSALYLCASSSEPGLATDTQYFGPGTRLTVL.